The rows below give T cell receptor beta chains drawn from one sample of a study of blood T cell repertoires in COVID-19. Profiling relied on immunoSEQ multiplex PCR, and the TCRdb table lists in-frame clones only, not all of them. This table holds 200,000 to 300,000 clones, 88% found once. Input material: peripheral blood. The receptors come from a human donor in a cohort sampled during active COVID-19. The CDR3 runs from the conserved cysteine through the conserved F or W.

v_call cdr3_length cdr3_aa
TRBV13 16 CASSPRTATSTDTQYF
TRBV7-3 12 CASSPPGGTQYF
TRBV30 14 CAWSVGQPSYEQYF
TRBV28 16 CASSFWTGGNTGELFF
TRBV10-3 14 CAISASGGAYEQYF
TRBV10-3 13 CAISRVGYTEAFF
TRBV28 17 CASSPSGQGVGGYGYTF
TRBV6-5 14 CASSRQGGNQPQHF
TRBV12-3/TRBV12-4 13 CASSGWGGYEQYF
TRBV29-1 16 CSVEDGQGFGGGEAFF